This is a list of T cell receptor beta chains from one sample in a study of blood T cell repertoires in COVID-19. Method: immunoSEQ multiplex PCR; TCRdb's copy keeps in-frame clones and lacks some. The sample records about 53,000 clones, roughly 85% being singletons. The sample comprised peripheral blood. These receptors were taken from a man at least 80 years old with acute or convalescent COVID-19. Both conserved end residues are part of each CDR3. D genes are given only for firm matches. The size field is filled for only some rows; it gives once, few, many or a size class.

>15|-|TRBJ2-1|TRBV3-1/TRBV3-2|-
CASSPGGTFDNEQFF
TGTGCCAGCAGCCCAGGGGGGACCTTCGACAATGAGCAGTTCTTC
>16|TRBD2|TRBJ2-5|TRBV10-3|-
CAISRVGTSVKETQYF
TGTGCCATCAGCAGGGTAGGGACTAGCGTTAAAGAGACCCAGTACTTC
>14|TRBD2|TRBJ2-1|TRBV29-1|-
CSGLERGLYNEQFF
TGCAGCGGGCTCGAGCGGGGGCTCTACAATGAGCAGTTCTTC
>14|-|TRBJ1-1|TRBV27|-
CASSLYGQGTEAFF
TGTGCCAGCAGTTTATATGGGCAGGGCACTGAAGCTTTCTTT
>14|-|TRBJ1-2|TRBV9|once
CASSVIPRDYGYTF
TGTGCCAGCAGCGTAATTCCGAGGGACTATGGCTACACCTTC
>14|-|TRBJ2-7|TRBV5-6|-
CASTALGSPYEQYF
TGTGCCAGCACCGCGTTGGGCAGCCCCTACGAGCAGTACTTC
>15|-|TRBJ1-4|TRBV5-1|-
CASSLAQGINEKLFF
TGCGCCAGCAGCTTGGCCCAGGGGATTAATGAAAAACTGTTTTTT
>13|-|TRBJ1-2|TRBV3-1/TRBV3-2|-
CASSQESVKGYTF
TGTGCCAGCAGCCAAGAGTCAGTTAAAGGCTACACCTTC
>14|-|TRBJ1-6|TRBV30|-
CAWSSGSGNSPLHF
TGTGCCTGGAGCTCAGGTAGCGGGAATTCACCCCTCCACTTT
>17|TRBD1|TRBJ2-2|TRBV7-8|-
CASSFSWDRGISGELFF
TGTGCCAGCAGCTTCAGTTGGGACAGGGGGATCTCCGGGGAGCTGTTTTTT
>13|-|TRBJ1-4|TRBV5-8|-
CASQQGLNEKLFF
TGTGCCAGTCAACAGGGCTTAAATGAAAAACTGTTTTTT
>16|-|TRBJ1-2|TRBV7-2|-
CASSPRQRRAYYGYTF
TGTGCCAGCAGCCCCCGACAGCGAAGGGCCTACTATGGCTACACCTTC
>15|-|TRBJ1-2|TRBV7-9|-
CASSPSGSGFYGYTF
TGTGCCAGCAGCCCGTCAGGCAGTGGTTTCTATGGCTACACCTTC
>14|-|TRBJ2-5|TRBV7-9|-
CASTRRGGQETQYF
TGTGCCAGCACCAGGCGGGGCGGTCAAGAGACCCAGTACTTC
>16|TRBD1|TRBJ1-2|TRBV19|-
CASSNSGTGVQGGYTF
TGTGCCAGTAGTAATTCCGGGACAGGAGTACAGGGTGGCTACACCTTC
>16|-|TRBJ2-2|TRBV5-1|-
CASSHNRASNTGELFF
TGCGCCAGCAGCCACAATCGTGCTTCGAACACCGGGGAGCTGTTTTTT
>16|TRBD1|TRBJ1-1|TRBV7-9|-
CASSPSDRALNTEAFF
TGTGCCAGCAGCCCGTCGGACAGGGCTCTGAACACTGAAGCTTTCTTT
>17|TRBD2|TRBJ2-5|TRBV19|-
CASSIISTSGGVETQYF
TGTGCCAGTAGTATCATCTCGACTAGCGGGGGAGTGGAGACCCAGTACTTC
>15|-|TRBJ1-1|TRBV5-1|-
CASSLTGKGNTEAFF
TGCGCCAGCAGCTTGACAGGGAAGGGGAACACTGAAGCTTTCTTT
>15|TRBD1|TRBJ1-2|TRBV6-2/TRBV6-3|-
CASSRPGQGGYGYTF
TGTGCCAGCAGTAGGCCCGGACAGGGCGGCTATGGCTACACCTTC
>16|TRBD1|TRBJ1-2|TRBV12-5|-
CASGLTPGQGSNGYTF
TGTGCTAGTGGTTTGACCCCCGGACAGGGGAGTAATGGCTACACCTTC
>16|-|TRBJ1-6|TRBV21-1|-
CASIPSRGRHNSPLHF
TGTGCCAGCATCCCGTCCCGGGGAAGACATAATTCACCCCTCCACTTT
>18|TRBD1|TRBJ2-5|TRBV5-1|-
CASSFGDRGRRNQETQYF
TGCGCCAGCAGCTTCGGAGACAGGGGGCGCAGGAACCAAGAGACCCAGTACTTC
>18|TRBD1|TRBJ1-1|TRBV6-2/TRBV6-3|-
CASSKHRSRGAMNTEAFF
TGTGCCAGCAGTAAACACCGATCCAGGGGGGCAATGAACACTGAAGCTTTCTTT
>14|TRBD1|TRBJ1-1|TRBV6-5|-
CASLSDRGTTEAFF
TGTGCCAGCTTATCCGACAGGGGCACCACTGAAGCTTTCTTT
>14|-|TRBJ1-5|TRBV5-1|-
CASSLGLGVEPQHF
TGCGCCAGCAGCTTGGGACTCGGTGTGGAGCCCCAGCATTTT
>13|-|TRBJ1-1|TRBV6-5|-
CASSQPGRTEAFF
TGTGCCAGCAGTCAACCGGGGAGAACTGAAGCTTTCTTT
>15|TRBD1|TRBJ2-3|TRBV5-4|-
CASSLGTGRTDTQYF
TGTGCCAGCAGCTTGGGGACAGGGCGCACAGATACGCAGTATTTT
>14|-|TRBJ2-5|TRBV2|-
CASTYRQLSETQYF
TGTGCCAGCACCTATCGACAGCTTTCGGAGACCCAGTACTTC
>16|TRBD1|TRBJ1-6|TRBV6-5|-
CASSYGATGGTSPLHF
TGTGCCAGCAGTTACGGGGCGACAGGGGGAACTTCACCCCTCCACTTT
>14|-|TRBJ2-5|TRBV18|-
CASSFSAAGETQYF
TGTGCCAGCTCATTCTCCGCAGCCGGGGAGACCCAGTACTTC
>14|-|TRBJ1-2|TRBV15|-
CATSRGQMTYGYTF
TGTGCCACCAGCAGAGGACAGATGACCTATGGCTACACCTTC
>15|-|TRBJ2-1|TRBV7-2|-
CASSLVAGQNNEQFF
TGTGCCAGCAGCTTAGTCGCGGGTCAAAACAATGAGCAGTTCTTC
>13|-|TRBJ2-7|TRBV12-3/TRBV12-4|-
CASSLVSSYEQYF
TGTGCCAGCAGTTTGGTCAGCTCCTACGAGCAGTACTTC
>15|-|TRBJ2-6|TRBV10-3|once
CAISGAPPGANVLTF
TGTGCCATCAGTGGGGCCCCGCCTGGGGCCAACGTCCTGACTTTC
>15|-|TRBJ1-5|TRBV30|-
CAWSVGGDSNQPQHF
TGTGCCTGGAGTGTAGGAGGGGATAGCAATCAGCCCCAGCATTTT
>16|TRBD2|TRBJ2-7|TRBV18|-
CASSTQGTSGYYEQYF
TGTGCCAGCTCAACCCAGGGGACTAGCGGGTACTACGAGCAGTACTTC
>15|-|TRBJ1-4|TRBV7-6|-
CASSLAYQGGEKLFF
TGTGCCAGCAGCTTAGCTTACCAGGGCGGTGAAAAACTGTTTTTT
>13|-|TRBJ1-6|TRBV25-1|-
CASGAFLNSPLHF
TGTGCCAGCGGGGCATTCTTAAATTCACCCCTCCACTTT
>14|TRBD1|TRBJ1-5|TRBV10-3|-
CAISSGTGNQPQHF
TGTGCCATCAGCTCCGGGACAGGGAACCAGCCCCAGCATTTT
>11|-|TRBJ1-1|TRBV20-1|-
CSARGEGEAFF
TGCAGTGCTAGAGGGGAGGGTGAAGCTTTCTTT
>13|TRBD1|TRBJ2-5|TRBV4-3|once
CASSLSGGETQYF
TGCGCCAGCAGCCTCTCAGGGGGAGAGACCCAGTACTTC
>15|-|TRBJ2-3|TRBV5-1|-
CASSLEGGHTDTQYF
TGCGCCAGCAGCTTGGAGGGGGGGCACACAGATACGCAGTATTTT
>14|TRBD1|TRBJ1-1|TRBV30|-
CAWGGGQVNTEAFF
TGTGCCTGGGGTGGTGGACAGGTAAACACTGAAGCTTTCTTT
>15|-|TRBJ2-5|TRBV9|-
CASSPSGSVTETQYF
TGTGCCAGCAGCCCTTCGGGGAGCGTTACGGAGACCCAGTACTTC
>13|-|TRBJ2-7|TRBV7-8|-
CASSLETVYEQYF
TGTGCCAGCAGCTTAGAGACAGTCTACGAGCAGTACTTC
>18|TRBD2|TRBJ2-3|TRBV5-4|-
CASSRELAGGPGTDTQYF
TGTGCCAGCAGCCGAGAACTAGCGGGGGGGCCGGGCACAGATACGCAGTATTTT
>15|TRBD1|TRBJ2-5|TRBV7-2|once
CASSLGTGGSETQYF
TGTGCCAGCAGCTTGGGGACAGGGGGTTCTGAGACCCAGTACTTC
>13|-|TRBJ1-4|TRBV12-3/TRBV12-4|-
CASSFRDIQKLFF
TGTGCCAGCAGTTTTAGGGACATCCAAAAACTGTTTTTT
>12|-|TRBJ1-6|TRBV10-1|-
CASSTGRGTLHF
TGCGCCAGCAGCACAGGGAGAGGGACCCTCCACTTT
>15|-|TRBJ2-2|TRBV7-2|-
CASSLRSGKVGELFF
TGTGCCAGCAGCTTAAGATCGGGGAAAGTAGGGGAGCTGTTTTTT
>14|-|TRBJ1-2|TRBV6-1|-
CASSEPRDNYGYTF
TGTGCCAGCAGTGAACCCAGGGATAACTATGGCTACACCTTC
>13|-|TRBJ1-2|TRBV10-3|-
CAISGRGSDGYTF
TGTGCCATCAGTGGGCGAGGGTCTGATGGCTACACCTTC
>17|TRBD1|TRBJ1-2|TRBV6-2/TRBV6-3|-
CASSYIGQGLTNYGYTF
TGTGCCAGCAGTTACATCGGACAGGGGCTCACTAACTATGGCTACACCTTC
>12|-|TRBJ2-7|TRBV6-5|-
CAGGPGGYEQYF
TGTGCCGGGGGGCCAGGGGGTTACGAGCAGTACTTC